Following are 21 T cell receptor beta chains from one sample sequenced in a study of shared clonotypes between healthy human individuals. The table came from immunoSEQ multiplex PCR; TCRdb's copy has only in-frame clones and leaves some out. The repertoire has about 490,000 clones, around 85% of them found once; the top ten carry roughly 13%. The sequencing input was PBMCs. The receptors stem from a woman aged 40-49 years in good health. Some clones in this sample may be carry-over from other donors' samples.

The chain employs TRBV11-3 and TRBJ2-5; TRBD2 matches at 9 bases. CDR1 is SGHNT, CDR2 YENEEA, per germline. The CDR3 is 15 amino acids. J was trimmed by 5 bases and V by 5 bases; bases with no gene match: 9. Here the CDR3 reads CASSPGSGSGETQYF. The CDR3 nucleotides read TGTGCCAGCAGCCCCGGTAGCGGGAGCGGGGAGACCCAGTACTTC.

This chain connects TRBV2 to TRBJ2-2; 7 nucleotides align to TRBD2. V dropped 8 bases and J dropped 2; count of bases not matched to a gene: 2. The CDR3 length is 13 residues. Germline V CDR1 and CDR2: SNHLY, FYNNEI. CDR3 nucleotide sequence: TGTGCCAGCGGGGAGGGTAACACCGGGGAGCTGTTTTTT. It encodes CASGEGNTGELFF. The entire variable domain, with the rest obtained from reference TRBV2 and TRBJ2-2, is as follows: EPEVTQTPSHQVTQMGQEVILRCVPISNHLYFYWYRQILGQKVEFLVSFYNNEISEKSEIFDDQFSVERPDGSNFTLKIRSTKLEDSAMYFCASGEGNTGELFFGEGSRLTVL.

The chain recombines TRBV11-3 with TRBJ2-1, with D possibly being TRBD1 (5 bases). The CDR3 extends over 12 amino acids. Deletions cut 5 bases from V and 7 bases from J, with 9 bases between. CDR1 and CDR2 (germline): SGHNT, YENEEA. Here the CDR3 DNA reads TGTGCCAGCAGCCAGGGTCTGAATGAGCAGTTCTTC. As protein: CASSQGLNEQFF.

This clone showed up just once. The chain links TRBV15 to TRBJ1-2, with D hard to call. Trimming stripped 0 bases from V and 2 bases from J, with 13 bases between. The CDR3 is made up of 16 amino acids. Germline CDR1 is LNHNV and CDR2 is YYDKDF (reference sequence). The CDR3 region is CATSRDGQEINYGYTF. In nucleotides, the CDR3 is TGTGCCACCAGCAGAGATGGGCAGGAGATCAACTATGGCTACACCTTC.

Of note for this clone: In this CDR3 the conserved last residue, phenylalanine or tryptophan, is missing, so a read error is likely. The V call is TRBV30, the J call TRBJ1-1; TRBD1 is a possible D gene (5 bases). V dropped 3 bases and J dropped 2 bases, with 16 bases sitting between them. The CDR3 spans 15 residues. The germline V gene encodes CDR1 GTSNPN and CDR2 SVGIG (reference sequence). This chain's CDR3 is CAWSLPLGLNTEAFL. The CDR3 coding sequence is TGTGCCTGGAGCTTACCCTTGGGACTTAACACTGAAGCTTTCCTT.

The chain employs TRBV30 and TRBJ2-5; 9 positions agree with TRBD1. Germline loops: CDR1 GTSNPN, CDR2 SVGIG (reference sequence). This CDR3 comprises 16 residues. The ends lost 1 base at V and 7 bases at J; junction bases unmatched: 13. As DNA, the CDR3 is TGTGCCTGGAGTGCCCCCTCGTGGGACAGGGCTGGGACCCAGTACTTC. This gives the protein CAWSAPSWDRAGTQYF.

The CDR3, as DNA: TGTGCCAGCAGCTTAACGGGGTGGTCCGGGGAGCTGTTTTTT. Protein sequence: CASSLTGWSGELFF. V usage is TRBV7-2 and J usage is TRBJ2-2; possibly TRBD2 for D (5 bases). Trimming pared 2 bases from V and 6 bases from J, leaving 10 bases between. This CDR3 spans 14 amino acids. Per the germline V gene, CDR1 is SGHTA and CDR2 is FQGNSA.

To note about this clone: The same CDR3 also results from other DNA sequences found in this sample. The chain combines TRBV4-3 with TRBJ2-2, with D possibly TRBD2 on 5 matching bases. Deletions cut 2 bases from V and 6 bases from J, with 10 bases between. The CDR3 runs 14 residues. Germline CDR1 is LGHNA and CDR2 is YSLEER. CDR3 coding DNA: TGCGCCAGCAGCCAACTAGCCGCCTCCGGGGAGCTGTTTTTT. This codes for CASSQLAASGELFF.

The rearrangement links TRBV5-4 to TRBJ2-4; weak D call: TRBD2 (6 bases). CDR3 length: 17 amino acids. Trimming removed 0 bases at V and 1 base at J, with 14 bases between. The germline CDR1 and CDR2 sequences are SGHNT and YYREEE (reference sequence). The chain's CDR3 is CASSLAVGTQAKNIQYF. The CDR3 DNA follows: TGTGCCAGCAGCTTGGCTGTGGGGACTCAGGCCAAAAACATTCAGTACTTC.

Of note for this clone: A far larger clone is a single base away, which makes a read error likely. Other DNA sequences in the sample encode the same CDR3. The V and J genes are TRBV6-5 and TRBJ2-6; D unclear. Trimming cost V 7 bases and J 0 bases, with 10 bases left between them. The CDR3 has 15 residues. Germline CDR1 and CDR2: MNHEY and SVGAGI. The CDR3 bases are TGTGCCAGCACTCGGTCTGGCTCTGGGGCCAACGTCCTGACTTTC. Residues: CASTRSGSGANVLTF.

As concerns this clone: Given a far larger clone just one base away, this is likely a sequencing read error. The same CDR3 is also encoded by other DNA sequences in this sample. The J gene is TRBJ1-3, the V gene TRBV10-3, with no clear D. The tail of the sequence fits TRBJ2-2 better, so the J call may be wrong. Germline assignment: CDR1 ENHRY and CDR2 SYGVKD. The CDR3 has 14 residues. The CDR3 DNA follows: TGTGCCATCAGCCGTAACACTAACACCGGGGAGCTGTTTTTT. This gives the protein CAISRNTNTGELFF.

As concerns this clone: Since a far larger clone is one base different, this is likely a read error. This chain uses TRBV30 with TRBJ1-1; perhaps TRBD1 as D (6 bases). Trimming cost V 6 bases and J 6 bases, with 14 bases left between them. Germline V gene sequence: CDR1 GTSNPN, CDR2 SVGIG (reference sequence). The CDR3 is 12 residues long. In DNA form, the CDR3 reads TGTGCCTGTGGCGGGGGGCGGTCTGAAGCTTTCTTT. This translates into CACGGGRSEAFF.

This rearrangement joins TRBV5-4 to TRBJ2-3; weak D call: TRBD2 (5 bases). This CDR3 contains 15 residues. Trimming removed 0 bases from V and 0 bases from J, with 8 bases in between. CDR1 is SGHNT, CDR2 YYREEE, per germline (reference sequence). The CDR3 nucleotides read TGTGCCAGCAGCTTGGCCCGGACTAGCACAGATACGCAGTATTTT. This sequence encodes CASSLARTSTDTQYF.

This chain links TRBV27 with TRBJ1-5; perhaps TRBD1 as D (6 bases). Trimming pared 5 bases from V and 7 bases from J, leaving 21 bases between. Germline values: CDR1 MNHEY, CDR2 SMNVEV (reference sequence). The CDR3 has 16 amino acids. CDR3 sequence (DNA): TGTGCCAGCAGTCTAGCCGGCGGGGGCGGAGGGCAGCCCCAGCATTTT. Translated, it gives CASSLAGGGGGQPQHF.

This chain links TRBV7-9 with TRBJ1-3, with D possibly matching TRBD1 (6 bases). V gave up 5 bases and J gave up 0 bases, with 11 bases separating them. Germline V CDR1 and CDR2: SEHNR, FQNEAQ (reference sequence). The CDR3 length is 15 residues. The CDR3 bases are TGTGCCAGCAGCCGGGCAGGGGACTCTGGAAACACCATATATTTT. Its protein product is CASSRAGDSGNTIYF. Full variable domain (remainder filled in from reference TRBV7-9 and TRBJ1-3): DTGVSQNPRHKITKRGQNVTFRCDPISEHNRLYWYRQTLGQGPEFLTYFQNEAQLEKSRLLSDRFSAERPKGSFSTLEIQRTEQGDSAMYLCASSRAGDSGNTIYFGEGSWLTVV.

This clone has just one count. The J gene is TRBJ2-2, the V gene TRBV10-3; TRBD1 agrees at 8 bases. The V and J ends lost 9 bases and 1 base, in that order; junction bases with no gene match: 4. The CDR3 contains 14 residues. Per the germline V gene, CDR1 is ENHRY and CDR2 is SYGVKD. CDR3 bases: TGTGCCATAACCGGGACAGGGAACACCGGGGAGCTGTTTTTT. This gives the protein CAITGTGNTGELFF.

J is TRBJ2-5 and V is TRBV19, with 7 positions matching TRBD2. The CDR3 is 13 amino acids. V lost 0 bases and J lost 5; bases outside the gene matches: 0. Per germline, CDR1 LNHDA and CDR2 SQIVND (reference sequence). Here the CDR3 DNA reads TGTGCCAGTAGTATAGACGGGGGGGAGACCCAGTACTTC. Translation: CASSIDGGETQYF.

The chain links TRBV7-2 to TRBJ2-7; D perhaps matches TRBD2 (5 bases). The CDR3 loop spans 14 amino acids. V lost 4 bases to trimming and J lost 2 bases, with 12 bases between them. The V gene's germline CDR1 is SGHTA and CDR2 FQGNSA. The CDR3 DNA sequence: TGTGCCAGCAGCTACCGGCACGGGGCCTACGAGCAGTACTTC. This gives the protein CASSYRHGAYEQYF.

The rearrangement joins TRBV25-1 to TRBJ1-5; 8 bases line up with TRBD1. Germline CDR1 MGHDK, CDR2 SYGVNS. After removal of 2 bases from V and 15 bases from J, the junction contained 6 bases not matched to a gene. This CDR3 spans 12 amino acids. As DNA, the CDR3 is TGTGCCAGCAGTGAAGTCAGGGGGCGGCGGCATTTT. As protein: CASSEVRGRRHF.

V usage is TRBV21-1 and J usage is TRBJ2-5. TRBV21-1 is given as a pseudogene. The CDR3 is 15 residues long. The CDR3 here is CASSKALRSRETQYF. The CDR3 region has the DNA TGTGCCAGCAGCAAAGCCCTTAGGTCCCGAGAGACCCAGTACTTC.

The rearrangement joins TRBV5-4 to TRBJ2-5, with 7 bases identical to TRBD1. The CDR3 runs to 13 residues. Germline V gene sequence: CDR1 SGHNT, CDR2 YYREEE (reference sequence). J lost 4 bases, V lost 3 bases, and 3 bases had no gene match. The CDR3 DNA reads TGTGCCAGCAGCTACAAGGGGGCAGAGACCCAGTACTTC. This encodes CASSYKGAETQYF.